This TCR beta chain was profiled in a study of blood T cell repertoires in COVID-19 (dated by TCRdb to the early 2020s). For context, the study as a whole: The collaborator samples originated in the United States, Italy and Spain and spanned the acute and convalescent phases of COVID-19. The prospective study material was composed of cDNA or gDNA derived from T cells, B-cell-depleted T cells, or PBMCs. The dataset comprised deeply sampled blood TCRbeta repertoires from subjects exposed to, actively infected with, or recovered from COVID-19. A freely available public database, intended as a resource for researchers studying the immune response to SARS-CoV-2, is where the repertoires were released. Samples were obtained from the ongoing ImmuneRACE study (first 160 participants) and from 1,000 to 1,500 subjects provided by 6 global collaborators. The sample metadata nearly always contained a de-identified subject ID, COVID-19 status, age in years and sex. Where HLA class I and class II types were available, the types were taken from metadata supplied by the sample provider, not from assay-based typing. The paper's findings and limits, for the study overall: How much clinical and demographic metadata was included differed by source and by participant, and the metadata was provided uncurated.

V sheds 3 bases and J sheds 6 bases, leaving 18 bases between their ends. Reading from cysteine to phenylalanine, the CDR3 counts 15 amino acids. Of all the DNA, just the CDR3 is kept, 45 bases in frame from base 1. CDR1 and CDR2 are drawn from the germline V gene: SGHTA, FQGNSA. Enrolling through a virtual design, the prospective study's participants ranged in age from roughly 18 to 89 years and lived across more than 20 United States geographic areas. Cohort assignment in the prospective study relied on participant-reported clinical history from a screening survey and a study questionnaire. Recovered participants in ImmuneRACE Cohort 3 were defined by two consecutive negative NP/OP PCR tests, clearance by a healthcare professional, or resolution of symptoms. In the prospective study, whole blood, serum and a nasopharyngeal or oropharyngeal swab were collected from each participant by mobile phlebotomists. Participants in the prospective study had the option to provide additional blood draws and questionnaires over an approximately two-month period. Blood samples from the prospective study were shipped frozen or at room temperature prior to DNA extraction.

Worth noting for this clone: The specificity of this receptor is unknown. Qualities for individual bases were not recorded, and no much larger clone is one base off.

The immunoSEQ Assay, a bias-controlled multiplex PCR, was used to amplify TCRbeta CDR3 regions from genomic DNA. In the source study's methods: The number of nucleated cells in each sample was estimated from the amplification of reference gene primers within the assay. To quantify the absolute abundance of each unique TCRbeta CDR3 rearrangement, sequence reads were collapsed and filtered. For each sample, productive Simpson clonality was calculated by taking the square root of Simpson's diversity index across productive rearrangements. TCRdb mirrors the immuneACCESS table, restricted to in-frame sequences. Some clones are absent from its copies; in checked studies, under half trace to an unresolved V gene, and the reason for the others is unknown. V, J and clone size derive from that table, while D and trimming were established from the DNA sequence. The sample records approximately 350,000 clones, more than 75% of which are singletons. Of the sample, about 3% falls within the top ten clones.

The chain joins TRBV7-2 to TRBJ2-7, with an unclear D gene assignment. The origin of this receptor is a woman aged 25 to 39 who had recovered from COVID-19. The sequencing input was PBMCs or T cells enriched from blood (not recorded which). CDR3 reads: CASSFSGVRLSEQYF. The sequenced DNA: TGTGCCAGCAGCTTCTCGGGTGTCAGACTTAGCGAGCAGTACTTC.